This entry is about one T cell receptor (beta chain). The record originates from a study of technical replicates of blood from a few donors. Trimming cost V 3 bases and J 6 bases; bases outside gene matches: 1. The CDR3 is 16 amino acids. Germline V gene sequence: CDR1 LGHNA, CDR2 YSLEER. Produced via immunoSEQ multiplex PCR; TCRdb's table is partial and in-frame only. The table records roughly 70,000 clones, approximately 90% of them present only once. The chain recombines TRBV4-3 with TRBJ2-2; 16 bases match TRBD2. The TCR sequence derives from a human donor in good health. Some clones in this sample may be carry-over from other donors' samples. Input material: PBMCs. The CDR3 sequence: CASSQGTSGRAGELFF. The CDR3 DNA is TGCGCCAGCAGCCAGGGGACTAGCGGGAGGGCCGGGGAGCTGTTTTTT.